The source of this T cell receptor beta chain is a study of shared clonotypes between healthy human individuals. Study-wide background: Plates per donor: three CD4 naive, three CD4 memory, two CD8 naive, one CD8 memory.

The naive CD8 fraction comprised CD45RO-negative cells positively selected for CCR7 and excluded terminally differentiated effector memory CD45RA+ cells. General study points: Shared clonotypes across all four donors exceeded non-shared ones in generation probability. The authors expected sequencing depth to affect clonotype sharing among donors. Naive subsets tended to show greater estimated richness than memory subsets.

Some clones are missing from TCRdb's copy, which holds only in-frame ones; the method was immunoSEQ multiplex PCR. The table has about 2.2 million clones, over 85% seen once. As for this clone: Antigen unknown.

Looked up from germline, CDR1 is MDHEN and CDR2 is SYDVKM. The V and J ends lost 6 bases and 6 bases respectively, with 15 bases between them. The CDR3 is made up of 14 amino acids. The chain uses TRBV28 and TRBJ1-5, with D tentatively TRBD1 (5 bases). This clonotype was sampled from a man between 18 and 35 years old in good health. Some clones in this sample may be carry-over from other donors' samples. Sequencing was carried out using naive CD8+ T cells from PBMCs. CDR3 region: CASRTWGGSQPQHF. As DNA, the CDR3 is TGTGCCAGCAGGACTTGGGGGGGGAGTCAGCCCCAGCATTTT.